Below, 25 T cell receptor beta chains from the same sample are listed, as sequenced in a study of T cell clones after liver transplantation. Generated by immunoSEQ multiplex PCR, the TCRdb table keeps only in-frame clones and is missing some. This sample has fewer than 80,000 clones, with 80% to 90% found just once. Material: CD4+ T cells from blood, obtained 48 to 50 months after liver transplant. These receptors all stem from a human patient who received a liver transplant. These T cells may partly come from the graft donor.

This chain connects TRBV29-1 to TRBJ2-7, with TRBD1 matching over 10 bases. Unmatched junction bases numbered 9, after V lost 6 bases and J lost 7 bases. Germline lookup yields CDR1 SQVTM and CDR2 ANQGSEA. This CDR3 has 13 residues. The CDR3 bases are TGCAGCGTGCGGACAGGGGGATGGGCGGAGCAGTACTTC. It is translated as CSVRTGGWAEQYF.

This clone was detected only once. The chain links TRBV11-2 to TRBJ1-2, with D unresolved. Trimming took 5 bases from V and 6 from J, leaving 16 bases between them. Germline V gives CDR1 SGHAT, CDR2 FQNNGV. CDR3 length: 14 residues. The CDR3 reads CASSPLLDLDGYTF. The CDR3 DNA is TGTGCCAGCAGCCCCCTGCTTGACCTGGATGGCTACACCTTC.

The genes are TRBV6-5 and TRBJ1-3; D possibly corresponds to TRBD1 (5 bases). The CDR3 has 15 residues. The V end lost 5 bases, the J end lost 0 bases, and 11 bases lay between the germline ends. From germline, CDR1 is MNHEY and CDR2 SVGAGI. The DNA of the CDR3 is TGTGCCAGCAGTAACCCAGGGAGCTCTGGAAACACCATATATTTT. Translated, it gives CASSNPGSSGNTIYF.

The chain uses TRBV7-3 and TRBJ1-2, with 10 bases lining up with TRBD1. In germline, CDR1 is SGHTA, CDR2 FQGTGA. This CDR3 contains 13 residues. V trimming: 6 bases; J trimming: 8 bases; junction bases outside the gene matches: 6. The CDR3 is CASSRGQGGGYTF. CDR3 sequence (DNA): TGTGCCAGCAGTCGTGGACAGGGGGGCGGCTACACCTTC. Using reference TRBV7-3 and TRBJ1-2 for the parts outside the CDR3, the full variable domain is GAGVSQTPSNKVTEKGKYVELRCDPISGHTALYWYRQSLGQGPEFLIYFQGTGAADDSGLPNDRFFAVRPEGSVSTLKIQRTERGDSAVYLCASSRGQGGGYTFGSGTRLTVV.

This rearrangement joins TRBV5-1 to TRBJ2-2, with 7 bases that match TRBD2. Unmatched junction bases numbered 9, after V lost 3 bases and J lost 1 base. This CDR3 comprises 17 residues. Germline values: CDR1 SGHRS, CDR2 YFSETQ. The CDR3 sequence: CASSSSLLAVNTGELFF. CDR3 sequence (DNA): TGCGCCAGCAGCTCATCCCTTCTAGCGGTGAACACCGGGGAGCTGTTTTTT.

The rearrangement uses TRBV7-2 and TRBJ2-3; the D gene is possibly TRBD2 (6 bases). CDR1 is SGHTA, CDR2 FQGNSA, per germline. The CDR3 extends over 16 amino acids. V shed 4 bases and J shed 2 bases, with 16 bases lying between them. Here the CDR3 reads CASSYLTGSVTDTQYF. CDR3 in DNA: TGTGCCAGCAGCTATCTGACCGGGAGCGTCACAGATACGCAGTATTTT.

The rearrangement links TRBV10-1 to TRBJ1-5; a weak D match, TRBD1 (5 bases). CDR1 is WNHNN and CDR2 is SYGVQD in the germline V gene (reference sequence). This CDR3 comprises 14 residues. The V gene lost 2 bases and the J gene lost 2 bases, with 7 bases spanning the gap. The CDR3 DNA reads TGCGCCAGCAGTGAGGGGGACGGCAATCAGCCCCAGCATTTT. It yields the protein CASSEGDGNQPQHF.

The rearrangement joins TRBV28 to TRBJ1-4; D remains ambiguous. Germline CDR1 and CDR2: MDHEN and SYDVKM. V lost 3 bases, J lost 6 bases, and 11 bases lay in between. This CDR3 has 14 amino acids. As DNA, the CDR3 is TGTGCCAGCAGTTTGGGTAGTCACGATGAAAAACTGTTTTTT. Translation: CASSLGSHDEKLFF.

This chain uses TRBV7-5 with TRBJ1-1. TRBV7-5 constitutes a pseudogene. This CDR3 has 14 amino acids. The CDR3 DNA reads TGTGTCAGAAGCTTAGGTCGGGTGAACACTGAAGCTTTCTTT. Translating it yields CVRSLGRVNTEAFF.

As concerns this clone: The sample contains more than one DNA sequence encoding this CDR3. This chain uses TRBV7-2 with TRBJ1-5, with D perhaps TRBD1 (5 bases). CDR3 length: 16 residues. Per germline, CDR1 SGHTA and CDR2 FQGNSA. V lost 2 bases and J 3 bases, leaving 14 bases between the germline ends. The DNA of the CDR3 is TGTGCCAGCAGCTTACTTGGTCAGGGAGCCAATCAGCCCCAGCATTTT. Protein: CASSLLGQGANQPQHF.

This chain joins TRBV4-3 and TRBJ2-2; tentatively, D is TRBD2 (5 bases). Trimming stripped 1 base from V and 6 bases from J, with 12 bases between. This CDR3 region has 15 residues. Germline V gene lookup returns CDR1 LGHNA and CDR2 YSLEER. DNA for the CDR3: TGCGCCAGCAGCCAAGTCTGGGCGGAGGCCGGGGAGCTGTTTTTT. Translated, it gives CASSQVWAEAGELFF.

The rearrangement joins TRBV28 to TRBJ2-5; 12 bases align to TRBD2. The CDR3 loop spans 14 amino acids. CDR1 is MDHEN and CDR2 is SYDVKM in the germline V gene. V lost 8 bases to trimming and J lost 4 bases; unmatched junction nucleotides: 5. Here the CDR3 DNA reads TGTGCCAGCTCTAGCGGGAGGGCCCTAGAGACCCAGTACTTC. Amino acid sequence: CASSSGRALETQYF.

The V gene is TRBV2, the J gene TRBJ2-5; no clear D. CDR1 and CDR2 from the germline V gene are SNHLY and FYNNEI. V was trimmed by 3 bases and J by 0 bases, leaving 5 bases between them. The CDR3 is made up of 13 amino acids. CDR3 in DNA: TGTGCCAGCAGTGACTTAAACCAAGAGACCCAGTACTTC. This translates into CASSDLNQETQYF.

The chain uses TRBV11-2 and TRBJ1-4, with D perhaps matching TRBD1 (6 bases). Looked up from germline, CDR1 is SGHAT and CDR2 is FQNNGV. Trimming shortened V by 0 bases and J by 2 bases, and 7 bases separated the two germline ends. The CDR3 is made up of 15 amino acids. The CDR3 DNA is TGTGCCAGCAGCTTAGAAGGGGGTACTAATGAAAAACTGTTTTTT. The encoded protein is CASSLEGGTNEKLFF.

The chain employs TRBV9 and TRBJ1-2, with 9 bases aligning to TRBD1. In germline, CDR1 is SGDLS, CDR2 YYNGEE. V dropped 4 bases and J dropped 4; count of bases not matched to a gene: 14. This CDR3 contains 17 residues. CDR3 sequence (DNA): TGTGCCAGCAGCCTCAGAGGAAGCACAGGGGGCAGCTATGGCTACACCTTC. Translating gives CASSLRGSTGGSYGYTF. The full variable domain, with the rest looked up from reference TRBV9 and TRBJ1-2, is DSGVTQTPKHLITATGQRVTLRCSPRSGDLSVYWYQQSLDQGLQFLIQYYNGEERAKGNILERFSAQQFPDLHSELNLSSLELGDSALYFCASSLRGSTGGSYGYTFGSGTRLTVV.

CDR3 nucleotides: TGTGCCAGCAGTGAAAGGACAGCCAACCAAGAGACCCAGTACTTC. Translated, it gives CASSERTANQETQYF. The V call is TRBV6-1, the J call TRBJ2-5, with D possibly being TRBD1 (6 bases). The V and J ends lost 2 bases and 0 bases respectively, with 10 bases between them. Germline assignment: CDR1 MNHNS and CDR2 SASEGT. The CDR3 extends over 15 amino acids.

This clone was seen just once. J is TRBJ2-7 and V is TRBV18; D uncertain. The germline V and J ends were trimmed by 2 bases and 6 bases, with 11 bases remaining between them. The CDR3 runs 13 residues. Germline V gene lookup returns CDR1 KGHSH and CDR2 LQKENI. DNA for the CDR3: TGTGCCAGCTCACCATCAGGAAATAGCGAGCAGTACTTC. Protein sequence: CASSPSGNSEQYF.

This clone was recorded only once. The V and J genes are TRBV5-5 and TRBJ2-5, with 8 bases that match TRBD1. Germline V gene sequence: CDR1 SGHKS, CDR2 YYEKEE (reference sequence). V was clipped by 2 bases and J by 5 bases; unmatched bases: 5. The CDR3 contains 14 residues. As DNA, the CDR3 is TGTGCCAGCAGCTTTCCAGGGGGCCGCGAGACCCAGTACTTC. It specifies CASSFPGGRETQYF.

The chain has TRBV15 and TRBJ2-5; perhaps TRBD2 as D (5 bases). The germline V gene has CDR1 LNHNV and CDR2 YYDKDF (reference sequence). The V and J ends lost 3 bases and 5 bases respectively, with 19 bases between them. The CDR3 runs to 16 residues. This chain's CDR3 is CATSRVGARLRETQYF. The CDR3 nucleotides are TGTGCCACCAGCAGGGTGGGAGCAAGGCTAAGGGAGACCCAGTACTTC.

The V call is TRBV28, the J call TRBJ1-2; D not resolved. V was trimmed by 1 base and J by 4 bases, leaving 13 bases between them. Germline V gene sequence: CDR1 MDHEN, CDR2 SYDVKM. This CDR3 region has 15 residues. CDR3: CASSLYWEPSYGYTF. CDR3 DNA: TGTGCCAGCAGTTTATATTGGGAACCAAGCTATGGCTACACCTTC.

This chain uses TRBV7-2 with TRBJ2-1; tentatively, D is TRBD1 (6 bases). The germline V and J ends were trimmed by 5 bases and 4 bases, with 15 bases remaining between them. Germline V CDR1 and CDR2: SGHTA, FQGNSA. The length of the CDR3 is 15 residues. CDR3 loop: CASSRLTGRYNEQFF. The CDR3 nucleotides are TGTGCCAGCAGCCGACTCACAGGGAGATACAATGAGCAGTTCTTC.

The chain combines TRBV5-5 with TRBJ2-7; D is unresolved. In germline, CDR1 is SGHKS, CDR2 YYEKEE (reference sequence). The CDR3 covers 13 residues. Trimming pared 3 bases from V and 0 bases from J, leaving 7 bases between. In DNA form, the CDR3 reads TGTGCCAGCAGCTGGGTATACTCCTACGAGCAGTACTTC. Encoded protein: CASSWVYSYEQYF.

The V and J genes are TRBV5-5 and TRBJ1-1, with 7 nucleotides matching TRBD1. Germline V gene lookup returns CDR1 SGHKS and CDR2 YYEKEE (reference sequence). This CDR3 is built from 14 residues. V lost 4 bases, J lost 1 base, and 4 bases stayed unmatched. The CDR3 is CASSPTGANTEAFF. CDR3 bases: TGTGCCAGCAGCCCCACAGGGGCGAACACTGAAGCTTTCTTT.

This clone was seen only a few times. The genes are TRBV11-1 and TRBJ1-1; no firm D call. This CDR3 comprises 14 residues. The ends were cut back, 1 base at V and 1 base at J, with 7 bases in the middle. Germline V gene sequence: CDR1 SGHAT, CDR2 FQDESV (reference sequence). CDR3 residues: CASSLVPGNTEAFF. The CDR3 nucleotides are TGTGCCAGCAGCTTAGTGCCCGGGAACACTGAAGCTTTCTTT.

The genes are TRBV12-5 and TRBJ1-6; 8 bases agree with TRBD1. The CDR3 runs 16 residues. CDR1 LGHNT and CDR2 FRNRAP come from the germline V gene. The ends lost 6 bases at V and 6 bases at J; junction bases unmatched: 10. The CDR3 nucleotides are TGTGCTAGTGGCCCAGGACAGGGTGCGGTTAATTCACCCCTCCACTTT. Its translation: CASGPGQGAVNSPLHF.